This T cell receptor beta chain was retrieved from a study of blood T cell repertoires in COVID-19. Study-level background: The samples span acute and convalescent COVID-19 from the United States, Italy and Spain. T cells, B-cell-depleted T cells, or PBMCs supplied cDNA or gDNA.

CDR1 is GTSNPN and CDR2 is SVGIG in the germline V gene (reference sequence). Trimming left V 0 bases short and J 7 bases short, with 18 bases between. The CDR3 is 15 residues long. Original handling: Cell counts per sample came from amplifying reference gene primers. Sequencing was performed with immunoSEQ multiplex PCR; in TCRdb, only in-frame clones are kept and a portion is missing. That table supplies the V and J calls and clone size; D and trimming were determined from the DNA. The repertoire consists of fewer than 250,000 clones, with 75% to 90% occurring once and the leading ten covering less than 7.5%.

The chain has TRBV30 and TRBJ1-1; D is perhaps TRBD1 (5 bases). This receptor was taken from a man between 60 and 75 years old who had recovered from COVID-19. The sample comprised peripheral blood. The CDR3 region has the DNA TGTGCCTGGAGTGTAGTAGAAGGGAGGGGCGGTGAAGCTTTCTTT. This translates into CAWSVVEGRGGEAFF.